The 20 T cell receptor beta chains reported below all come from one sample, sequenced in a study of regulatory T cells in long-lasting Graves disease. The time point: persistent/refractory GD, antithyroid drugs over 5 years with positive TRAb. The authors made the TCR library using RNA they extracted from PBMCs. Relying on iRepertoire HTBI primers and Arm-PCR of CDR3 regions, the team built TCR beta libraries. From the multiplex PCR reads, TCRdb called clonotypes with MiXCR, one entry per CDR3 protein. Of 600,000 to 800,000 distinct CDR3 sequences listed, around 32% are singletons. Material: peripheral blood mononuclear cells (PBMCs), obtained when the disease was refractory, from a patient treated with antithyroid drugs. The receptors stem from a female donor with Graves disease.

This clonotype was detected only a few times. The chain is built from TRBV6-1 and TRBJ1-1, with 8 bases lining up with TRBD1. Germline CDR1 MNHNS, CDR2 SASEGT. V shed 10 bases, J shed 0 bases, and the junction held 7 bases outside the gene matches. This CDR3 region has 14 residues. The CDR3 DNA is TGTGCCACCGACAGGGGCGGCGTGAACACTGAAGCTTTCTTT. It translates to CATDRGGVNTEAFF.

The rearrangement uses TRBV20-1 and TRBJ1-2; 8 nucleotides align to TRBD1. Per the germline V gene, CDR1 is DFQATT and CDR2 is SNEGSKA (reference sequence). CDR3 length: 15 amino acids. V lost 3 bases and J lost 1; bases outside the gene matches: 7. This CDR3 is CSASTQGALNYGYTF. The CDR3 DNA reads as TGCAGTGCTAGCACTCAGGGGGCCCTTAACTATGGCTACACCTTC.

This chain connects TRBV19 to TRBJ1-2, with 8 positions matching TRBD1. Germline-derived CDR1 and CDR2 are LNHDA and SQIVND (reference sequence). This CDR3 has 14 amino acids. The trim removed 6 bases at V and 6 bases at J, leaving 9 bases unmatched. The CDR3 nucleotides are TGTGCCAGTAGCCCGACAGGGGTAAAGAATGGCTACACCTTC. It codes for CASSPTGVKNGYTF.

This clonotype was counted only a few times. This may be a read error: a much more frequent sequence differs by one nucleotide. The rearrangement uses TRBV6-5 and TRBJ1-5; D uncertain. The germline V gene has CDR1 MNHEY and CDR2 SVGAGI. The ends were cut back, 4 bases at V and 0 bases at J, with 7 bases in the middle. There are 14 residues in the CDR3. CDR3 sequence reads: CASSSDDSNQPQHF. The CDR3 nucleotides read TGTGCCAGCAGTTCCGACGATAGCAATCAGCCCCAGCATTTT.

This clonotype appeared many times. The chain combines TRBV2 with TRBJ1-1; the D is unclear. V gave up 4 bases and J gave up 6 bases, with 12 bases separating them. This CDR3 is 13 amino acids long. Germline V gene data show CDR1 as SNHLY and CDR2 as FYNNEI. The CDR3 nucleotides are TGTGCCAGCAGTGCTGAACGAGGCGCTGAAGCTTTCTTT. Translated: CASSAERGAEAFF.

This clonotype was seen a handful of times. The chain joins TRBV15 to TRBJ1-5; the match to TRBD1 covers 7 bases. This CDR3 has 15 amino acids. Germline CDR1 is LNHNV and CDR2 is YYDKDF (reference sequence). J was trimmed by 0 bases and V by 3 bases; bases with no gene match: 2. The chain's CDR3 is CATSRTGYSNQPQHF. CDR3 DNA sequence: TGTGCCACCAGCAGGACAGGGTATAGCAATCAGCCCCAGCATTTT.

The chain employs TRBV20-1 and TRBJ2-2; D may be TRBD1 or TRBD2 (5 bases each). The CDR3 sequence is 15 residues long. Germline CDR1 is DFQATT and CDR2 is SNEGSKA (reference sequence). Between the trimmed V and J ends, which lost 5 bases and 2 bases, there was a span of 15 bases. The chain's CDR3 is CSALRDALNTGELFF. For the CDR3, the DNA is TGCAGTGCTCTTAGGGACGCTCTAAACACCGGGGAGCTGTTTTTT.

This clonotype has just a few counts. The CDR3 sequence: CASTVQGGGELFF. DNA of the CDR3: TGTGCCAGCACAGTACAAGGTGGTGGGGAGCTGTTTTTT. This chain joins TRBV7-2 and TRBJ2-2; D not resolved. V lost 7 bases and J lost 8, with 14 bases in between. Germline CDR1 reads SGHTA; CDR2 reads FQGNSA. The CDR3 covers 13 residues.

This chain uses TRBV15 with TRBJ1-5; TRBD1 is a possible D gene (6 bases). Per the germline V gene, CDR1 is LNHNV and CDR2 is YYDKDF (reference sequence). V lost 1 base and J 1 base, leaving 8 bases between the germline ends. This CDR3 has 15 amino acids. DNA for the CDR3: TGTGCCACCAGCAGAGTAGACAGGAGCAATCAGCCCCAGCATTTT. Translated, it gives CATSRVDRSNQPQHF.

The CDR3 reads CSSWGSSGRNEQFF. The CDR3 region has the DNA TGCAGCTCCTGGGGGTCTAGCGGGAGAAATGAGCAGTTCTTC. The chain recombines TRBV20-1 with TRBJ2-1, with 10 bases aligning to TRBD2. Germline CDR1 is DFQATT and CDR2 is SNEGSKA (reference sequence). CDR3 length equals 14 residues.

CDR3 sequence: CAWSTLAGSETGELFF. The CDR3, as DNA: TGTGCCTGGAGTACCCTCGCGGGGAGCGAGACCGGGGAGCTGTTTTTT. The chain joins TRBV30 to TRBJ2-2, with a weak D call TRBD2 (6 bases). The ends were cut back, 2 bases at V and 5 bases at J, with 18 bases in the middle. This CDR3 is built from 16 residues. Per the germline V gene, CDR1 is GTSNPN and CDR2 is SVGIG (reference sequence). Combining the CDR3 with reference TRBV30 and TRBJ2-2 gives the whole variable domain SQTIHQWPATLVQPVGSPLSLECTVEGTSNPNLYWYRQAAGRGLQLLFYSVGIGQISSEVPQNLSASRPQDRQFILSSKKLLLSDSGFYLCAWSTLAGSETGELFFGEGSRLTVL.

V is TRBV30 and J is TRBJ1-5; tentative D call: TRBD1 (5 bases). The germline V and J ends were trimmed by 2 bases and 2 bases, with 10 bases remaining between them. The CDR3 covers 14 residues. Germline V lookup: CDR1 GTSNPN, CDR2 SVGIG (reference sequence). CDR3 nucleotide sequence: TGTGCCTGGAGTAGCAGGGCCGGCAATCAGCCCCAGCATTTT. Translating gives CAWSSRAGNQPQHF.

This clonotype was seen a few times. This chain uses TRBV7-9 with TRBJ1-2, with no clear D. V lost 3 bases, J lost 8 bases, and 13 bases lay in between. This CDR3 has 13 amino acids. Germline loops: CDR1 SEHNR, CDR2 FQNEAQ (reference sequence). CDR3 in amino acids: CASSLRGFWGYTF. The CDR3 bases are TGTGCCAGCAGCTTGCGGGGATTTTGGGGCTACACCTTC.

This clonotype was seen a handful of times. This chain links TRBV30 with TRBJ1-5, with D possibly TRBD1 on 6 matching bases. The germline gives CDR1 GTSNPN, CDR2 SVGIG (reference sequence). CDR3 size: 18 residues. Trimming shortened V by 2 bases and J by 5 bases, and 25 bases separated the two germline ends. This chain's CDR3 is CAWSTRGGSRLQDQPQHF. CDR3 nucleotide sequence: TGTGCCTGGAGTACGCGCGGGGGCAGCCGACTACAGGATCAGCCCCAGCATTTT.

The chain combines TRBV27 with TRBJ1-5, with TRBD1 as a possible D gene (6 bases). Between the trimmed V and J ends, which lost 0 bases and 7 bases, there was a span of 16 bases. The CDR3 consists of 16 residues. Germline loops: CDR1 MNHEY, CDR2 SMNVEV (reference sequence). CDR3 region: CASSLSVSGAGQPQHF. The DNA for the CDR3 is TGTGCCAGCAGTTTATCGGTATCAGGGGCGGGACAGCCCCAGCATTTT.

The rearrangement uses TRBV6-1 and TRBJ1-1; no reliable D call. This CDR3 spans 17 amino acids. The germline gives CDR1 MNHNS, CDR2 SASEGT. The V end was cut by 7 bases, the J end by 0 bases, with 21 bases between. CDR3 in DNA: TGTGCCAGCAACCCCGGGAGGAGGGATCCGATGAACACTGAAGCTTTCTTT. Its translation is CASNPGRRDPMNTEAFF.

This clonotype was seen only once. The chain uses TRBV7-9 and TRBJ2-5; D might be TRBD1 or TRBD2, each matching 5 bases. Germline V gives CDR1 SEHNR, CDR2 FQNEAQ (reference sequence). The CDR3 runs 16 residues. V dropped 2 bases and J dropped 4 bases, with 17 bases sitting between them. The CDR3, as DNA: TGTGCCAGCAGCTTATCTCCCTCCGGGACGCGAGAGACCCAGTACTTC. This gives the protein CASSLSPSGTRETQYF. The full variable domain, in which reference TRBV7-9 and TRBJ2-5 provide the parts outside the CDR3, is DTGVSQNPRHKITKRGQNVTFRCDPISEHNRLYWYRQTLGQGPEFLTYFQNEAQLEKSRLLSDRFSAERPKGSFSTLEIQRTEQGDSAMYLCASSLSPSGTRETQYFGPGTRLLVL.

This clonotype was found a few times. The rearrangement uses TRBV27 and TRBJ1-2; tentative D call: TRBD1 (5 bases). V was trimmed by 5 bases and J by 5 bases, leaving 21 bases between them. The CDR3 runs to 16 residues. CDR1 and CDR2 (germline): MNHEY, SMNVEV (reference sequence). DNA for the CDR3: TGTGCCAGCAGTCCCCGCCCGATTGGGGGGGGGTATGGCTACACCTTC. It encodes CASSPRPIGGGYGYTF.

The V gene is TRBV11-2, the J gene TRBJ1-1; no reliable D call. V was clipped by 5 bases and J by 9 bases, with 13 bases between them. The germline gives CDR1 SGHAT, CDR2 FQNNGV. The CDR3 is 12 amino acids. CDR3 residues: CASSPTSDQAFF. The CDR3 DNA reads TGTGCCAGCAGCCCTACCTCCGACCAAGCTTTCTTT.

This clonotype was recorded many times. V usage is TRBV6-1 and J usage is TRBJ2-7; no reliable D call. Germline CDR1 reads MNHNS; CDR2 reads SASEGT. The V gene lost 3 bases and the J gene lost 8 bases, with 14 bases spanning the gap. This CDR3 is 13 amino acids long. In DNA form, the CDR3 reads TGTGCCAGCAGTGATCTGCAGACTGGGAAGCAGTACTTC. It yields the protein CASSDLQTGKQYF.